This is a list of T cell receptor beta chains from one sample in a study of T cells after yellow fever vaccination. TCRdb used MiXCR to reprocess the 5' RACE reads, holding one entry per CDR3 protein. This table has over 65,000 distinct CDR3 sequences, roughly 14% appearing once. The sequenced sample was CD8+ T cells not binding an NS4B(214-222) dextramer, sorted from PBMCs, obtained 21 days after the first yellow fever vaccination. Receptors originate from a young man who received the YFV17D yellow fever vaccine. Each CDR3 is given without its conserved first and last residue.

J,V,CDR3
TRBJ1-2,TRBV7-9,ASSSTERVDYGYT
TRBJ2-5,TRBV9,ASSPGETQY
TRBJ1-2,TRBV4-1,ASSQDEGWGGYT
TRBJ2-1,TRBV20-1,SARDKVRTNEQF
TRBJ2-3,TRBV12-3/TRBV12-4,AVGTGVTDTQY
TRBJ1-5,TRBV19,ASSNIGWGNQPQH
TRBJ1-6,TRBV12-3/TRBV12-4,ASSWGRLSSYNSPLH
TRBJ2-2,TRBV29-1,SVDRGRNTGELF
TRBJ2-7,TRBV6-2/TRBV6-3,ASSSTVHEQY
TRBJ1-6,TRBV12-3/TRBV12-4,ASSLRNSPLH
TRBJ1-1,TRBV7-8,ASSLFRTGAF
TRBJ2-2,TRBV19,ASDPGRGTGELF
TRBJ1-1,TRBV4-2,ASSRLGQGGSIALEAF
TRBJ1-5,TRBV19,ASSIWAGDSNQPQH
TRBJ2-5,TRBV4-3,ASSQDGGQKTQY
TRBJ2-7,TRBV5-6,ASSLGGYEQY
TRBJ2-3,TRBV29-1,SVISTWTDPSTDTQY
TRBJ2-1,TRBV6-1,ASAPSSYNEQF
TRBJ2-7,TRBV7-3,ASSLVGKGEQY
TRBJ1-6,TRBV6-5,ASSTFDRAGSPLH
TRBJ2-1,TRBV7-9,ASSLILGRGLYNEQF
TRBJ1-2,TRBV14,ASSQIDRGHYGYT
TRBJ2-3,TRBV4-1,ASSPRYVSTDTQY
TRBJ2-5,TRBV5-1,ASSLEPSLRGETQY
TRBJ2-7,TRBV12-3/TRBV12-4,ASTHGQSLYEQY
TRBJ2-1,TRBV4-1,ASSQDGLPNEQF
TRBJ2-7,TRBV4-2,ASSQELYLRVEQY
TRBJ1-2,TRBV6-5,ASSYSKTANYGYT
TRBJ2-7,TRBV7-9,ASSRDRGFESSYEQY
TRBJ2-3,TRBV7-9,ASKLATDTQY
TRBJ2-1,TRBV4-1,ASSQDLNENEQF
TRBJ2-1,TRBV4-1,ASSHSTGKDEQF
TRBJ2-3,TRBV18,ASSPLAPGTDTQY
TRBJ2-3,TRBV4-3,ASSQETLEDTQY
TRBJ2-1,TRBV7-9,ASSPRGGGAIIEQF